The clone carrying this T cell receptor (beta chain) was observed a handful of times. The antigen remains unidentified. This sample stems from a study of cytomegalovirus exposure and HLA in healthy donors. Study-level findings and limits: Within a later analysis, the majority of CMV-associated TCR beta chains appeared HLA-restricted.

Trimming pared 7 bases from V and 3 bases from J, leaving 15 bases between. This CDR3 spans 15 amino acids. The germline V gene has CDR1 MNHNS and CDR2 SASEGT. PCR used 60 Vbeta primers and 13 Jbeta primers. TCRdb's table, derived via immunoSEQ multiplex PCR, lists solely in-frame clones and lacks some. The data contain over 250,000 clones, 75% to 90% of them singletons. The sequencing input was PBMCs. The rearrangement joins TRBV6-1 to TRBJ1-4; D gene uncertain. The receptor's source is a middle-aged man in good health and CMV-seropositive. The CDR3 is CASTSHGWSNEKLFF. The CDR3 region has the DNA TGTGCCAGCACCTCACACGGGTGGTCTAATGAAAAACTGTTTTTT.